The clone carrying this TCR beta chain was picked up one time. Its antigen is currently unknown. This sample was taken from a study of shared clonotypes between healthy human individuals. Study outcomes and limitations: About 5% of naive CD4 clonotypes were shared across several donors.

Clones were sequenced by immunoSEQ multiplex PCR, and TCRdb holds only the in-frame ones, with some missing. The sample includes approximately 2,300,000 clones, 85% to 95% of them seen just once. Healthy HIV-negative adults with no recent acute infections or vaccinations were recruited as donors. Donors, without exception, were Caucasian adults residing in Nashville, Tennessee. In germline, CDR1 is SEHNR, CDR2 FQNEAQ (reference sequence). Trimming pared 1 base from V and 6 bases from J, leaving 10 bases between. This CDR3 comprises 13 residues. This chain uses TRBV7-9 with TRBJ2-7; D ambiguous. The receptor was isolated from a young man in good health. Some clones in this sample may be carry-over from other donors' samples. Input material: naive CD4+ T cells from PBMCs. Subset described: CD45RA+ positively selected. This CDR3 reads CASSLGRTAEQYF. In DNA, the CDR3 is TGTGCCAGCAGCTTAGGCAGGACGGCCGAGCAGTACTTC.